This T cell receptor (beta chain) is drawn from a study of T-cell memory formation after mild COVID-19. Losses at the gene ends were 3 bases for V and 8 bases for J; bases not matched to a gene: 11. Germline V gene lookup returns CDR1 SGHRS and CDR2 YFSETQ. The CDR3 runs 18 residues. TCRdb called the 5' RACE reads again in MiXCR, with one record for every CDR3 protein. The table includes around 320,000 distinct CDR3 sequences, approximately 14% detected once. This sequence was found in a man younger than 35 who had mild COVID-19 (a few samples of this study predate the infection). Cell type and time point are not known. Sequenced sample: PBMCs or a T cell subset sorted from them (not recorded which). The chain employs TRBV5-1 and TRBJ2-1; 16 bases are a match to TRBD2. The CDR3 coding sequence is TGCGCCAGCAGCTCCGCCGGGACTAGCGGGGGGGCCAGGGATGAGCAGTTCTTC. Translated, it gives CASSSAGTSGGARDEQFF.